This TCR beta chain is from a study of blood T cells in healthy people across ages. Study-level points and caveats: The study found TCR beta diversity correlated strongly with naive T cell percentage.

The CDR3 is 13 residues long. The V end lost 2 bases, the J end lost 5 bases, and 9 bases lay between the germline ends. Germline V gene sequence: CDR1 LGHNA, CDR2 YSLEER. Primed by a sample-barcoded 5' primer and a J-beta primer mix, a second PCR proceeded for about 7 to 11 cycles. MiXCR, applied by TCRdb to the 5' RACE reads, yields one record per CDR3 protein. Found here are about 930,000 distinct CDR3 sequences, around 29% of them singletons; the top ten hold roughly a tenth. This clonotype was counted only a few times. Its antigen is unknown. In addition, the sample was reused for a study of T cells of mothers and their children.

Sequenced input: blood. This receptor was identified in a middle-aged woman in good health. The chain couples TRBV4-3 to TRBJ1-2; the D is unclear. In DNA form, the CDR3 reads TGCGCCAGCAGCCAACGCGACACTTATGGCTACACCTTC. Translating it yields CASSQRDTYGYTF.